Reported below is one T cell receptor beta chain. The entry originates in a study of blood T cell repertoires in COVID-19. The V gene lost 6 bases and the J gene lost 6 bases, with 12 bases spanning the gap. The CDR3 runs to 12 residues. In germline, CDR1 is SQVTM, CDR2 ANQGSEA. Clones were sequenced by immunoSEQ multiplex PCR, and TCRdb holds only the in-frame ones, with some missing. The data contain over 100,000 clones, approximately 90% of them seen just once; the ten biggest clones take up roughly 4%. Sequencing was carried out using peripheral blood. This rearrangement joins TRBV29-1 to TRBJ2-1, with D possibly TRBD1 on 5 matching bases. The origin of this receptor is a man aged 60 to 69 with COVID-19, enrolled during active disease. The CDR3 here is CSVQGAVNEQFF. The CDR3 DNA reads as TGCAGCGTCCAGGGCGCGGTCAATGAGCAGTTCTTC.